This T cell receptor beta chain emerged from a study of cytotoxic CD8 clonotypes in ibrutinib-treated CLL. As for the study in general: The cohort had about 10 relapsed/refractory and some 14 treatment-naive patients, about 18 IGHV unmutated. General study findings and limits: Public clonotypes, an uncommon group, contracted or remained stable on treatment. T-cell clonality at baseline went above that of age-matched healthy donors and rose and fell with circulating CD8+ T-cell counts. Clonality was elevated at ibrutinib response and had returned toward baseline at progression.

A word on this clone: Its antigen is currently unknown.

TCRdb's table, derived via immunoSEQ multiplex PCR, lists solely in-frame clones and lacks some. The sample yields some 300,000 clones, roughly 80% seen once. This specimen consisted of PBMCs, obtained before ibrutinib treatment. The source of this sequence is a human donor with chronic lymphocytic leukemia.

The CDR3 loop reads CASSQDHLTVSFASGNTIYF. The CDR3 coding sequence is TGCGCCAGCAGCCAAGACCATTTGACAGTTTCCTTCGCTTCTGGAAACACCATATATTTT. This chain links TRBV4-3 with TRBJ1-3, with D tentatively TRBD1 (5 bases). The CDR3 length is 20 residues. Per germline, CDR1 LGHNA and CDR2 YSLEER. V dropped 0 bases and J dropped 1 base, with 22 bases sitting between them.